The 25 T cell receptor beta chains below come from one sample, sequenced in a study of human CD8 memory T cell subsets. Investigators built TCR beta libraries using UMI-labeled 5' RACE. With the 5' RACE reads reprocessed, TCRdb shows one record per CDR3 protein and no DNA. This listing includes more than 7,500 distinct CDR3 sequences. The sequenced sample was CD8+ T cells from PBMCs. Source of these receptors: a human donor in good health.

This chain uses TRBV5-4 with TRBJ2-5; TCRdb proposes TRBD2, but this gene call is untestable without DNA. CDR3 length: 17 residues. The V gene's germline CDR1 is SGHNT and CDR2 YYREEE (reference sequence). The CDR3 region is CASSLRGLAGGVETQYF. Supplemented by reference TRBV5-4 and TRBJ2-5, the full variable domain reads ETGVTQSPTHLIKTRGQQVTLRCSSQSGHNTVSWYQQALGQGPQFIFQYYREEENGRGNFPPRFSGLQFPNYSSELNVNALELDDSALYLCASSLRGLAGGVETQYFGPGTRLLVL.

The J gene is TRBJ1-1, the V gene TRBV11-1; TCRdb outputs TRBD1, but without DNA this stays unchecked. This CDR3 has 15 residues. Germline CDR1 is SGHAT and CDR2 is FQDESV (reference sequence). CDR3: CASSQRDSLNTEAFF.

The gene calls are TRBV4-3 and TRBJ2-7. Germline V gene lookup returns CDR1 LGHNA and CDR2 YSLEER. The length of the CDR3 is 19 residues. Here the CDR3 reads CASSQDVIRLGSTSYEQYF.

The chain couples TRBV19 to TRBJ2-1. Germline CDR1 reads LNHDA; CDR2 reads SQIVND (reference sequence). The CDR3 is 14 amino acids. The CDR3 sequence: CASSPTGLYNEQFF.

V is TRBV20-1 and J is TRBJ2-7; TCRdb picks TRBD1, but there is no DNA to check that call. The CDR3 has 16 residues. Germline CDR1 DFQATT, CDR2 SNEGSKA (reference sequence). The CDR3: CSARAIGTGLFYEQYF.

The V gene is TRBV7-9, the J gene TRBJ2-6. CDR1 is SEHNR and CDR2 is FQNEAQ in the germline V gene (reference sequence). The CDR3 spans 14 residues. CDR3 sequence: CASSFGPGANVLTF. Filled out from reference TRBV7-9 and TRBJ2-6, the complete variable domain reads DTGVSQNPRHKITKRGQNVTFRCDPISEHNRLYWYRQTLGQGPEFLTYFQNEAQLEKSRLLSDRFSAERPKGSFSTLEIQRTEQGDSAMYLCASSFGPGANVLTFGAGSRLTVL.

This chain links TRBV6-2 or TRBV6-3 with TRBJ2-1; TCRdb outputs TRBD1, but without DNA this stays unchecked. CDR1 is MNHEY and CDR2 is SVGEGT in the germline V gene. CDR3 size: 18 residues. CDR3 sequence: CASSYSISWDRGVNEQFF.

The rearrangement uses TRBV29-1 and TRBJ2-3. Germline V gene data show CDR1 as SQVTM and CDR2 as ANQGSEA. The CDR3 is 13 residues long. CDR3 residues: CSVGHGRTDTQYF.

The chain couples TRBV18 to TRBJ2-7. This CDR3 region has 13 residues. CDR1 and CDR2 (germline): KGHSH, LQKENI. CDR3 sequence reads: CASSPREVYEQYF. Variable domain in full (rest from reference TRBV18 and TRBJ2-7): NAGVMQNPRHLVRRRGQEARLRCSPMKGHSHVYWYRQLPEEGLKFMVYLQKENIIDESGMPKERFSAEFPKEGPSILRIQQVVRGDSAAYFCASSPREVYEQYFGPGTRLTVT.

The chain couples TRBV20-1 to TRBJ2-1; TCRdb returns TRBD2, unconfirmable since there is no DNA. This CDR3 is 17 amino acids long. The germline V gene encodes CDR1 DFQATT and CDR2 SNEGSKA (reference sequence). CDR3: CSAYKEGYSGAYNEQFF.

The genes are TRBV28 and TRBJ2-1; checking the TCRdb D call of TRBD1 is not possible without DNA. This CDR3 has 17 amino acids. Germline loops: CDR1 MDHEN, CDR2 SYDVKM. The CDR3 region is CASSTTATETVYNEQFF.

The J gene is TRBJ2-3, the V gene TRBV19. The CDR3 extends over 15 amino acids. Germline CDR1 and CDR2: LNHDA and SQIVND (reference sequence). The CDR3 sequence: CASSITFVSTDTQYF.

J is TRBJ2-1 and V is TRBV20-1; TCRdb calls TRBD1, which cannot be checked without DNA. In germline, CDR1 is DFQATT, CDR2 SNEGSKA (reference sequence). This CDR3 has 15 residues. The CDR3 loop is CSARDTGSSYNEQFF.

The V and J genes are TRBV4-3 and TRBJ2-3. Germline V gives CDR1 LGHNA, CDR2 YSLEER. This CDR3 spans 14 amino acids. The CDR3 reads CASSQDLSADTQYF.

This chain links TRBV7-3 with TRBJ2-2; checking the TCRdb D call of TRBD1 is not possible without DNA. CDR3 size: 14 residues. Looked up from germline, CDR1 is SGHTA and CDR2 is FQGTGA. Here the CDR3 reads CASSLQGWAGELFF.

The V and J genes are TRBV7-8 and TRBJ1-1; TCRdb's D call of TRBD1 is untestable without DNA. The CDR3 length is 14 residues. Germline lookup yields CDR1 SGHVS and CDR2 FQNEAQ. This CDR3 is CASSLVGTGPEAFF. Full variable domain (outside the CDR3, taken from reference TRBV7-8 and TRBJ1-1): GAGVSQSPRYKVAKRGQDVALRCDPISGHVSLFWYQQALGQGPEFLTYFQNEAQLDKSGLPSDRFFAERPEGSVSTLKIQRTQQEDSAVYLCASSLVGTGPEAFFGQGTRLTVV.

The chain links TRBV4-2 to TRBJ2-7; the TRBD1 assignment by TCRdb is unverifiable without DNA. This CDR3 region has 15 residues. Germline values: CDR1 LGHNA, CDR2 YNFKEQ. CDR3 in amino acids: CASSQRDRGEVEQYF.

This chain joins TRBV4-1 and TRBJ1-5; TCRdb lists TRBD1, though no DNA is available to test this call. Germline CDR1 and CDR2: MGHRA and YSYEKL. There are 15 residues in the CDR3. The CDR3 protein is CASSQYRGSNQPQHF.

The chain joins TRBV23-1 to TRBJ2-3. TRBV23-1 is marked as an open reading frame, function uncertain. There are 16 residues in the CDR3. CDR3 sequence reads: CASSQSCQLSTDTQYF.

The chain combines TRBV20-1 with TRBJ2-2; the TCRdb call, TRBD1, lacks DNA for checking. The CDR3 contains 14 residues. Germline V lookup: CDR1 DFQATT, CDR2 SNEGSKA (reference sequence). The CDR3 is CSLTGGCDTGELFF.

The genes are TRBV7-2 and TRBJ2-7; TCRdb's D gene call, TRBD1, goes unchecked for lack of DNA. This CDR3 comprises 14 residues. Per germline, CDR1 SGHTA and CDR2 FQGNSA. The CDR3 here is CASSSTRQYYEQYF. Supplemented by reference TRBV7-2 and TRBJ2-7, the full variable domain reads GAGVSQSPSNKVTEKGKDVELRCDPISGHTALYWYRQSLGQGLEFLIYFQGNSAPDKSGLPSDRFSAERTGGSVSTLTIQRTQQEDSAVYLCASSSTRQYYEQYFGPGTRLTVT.

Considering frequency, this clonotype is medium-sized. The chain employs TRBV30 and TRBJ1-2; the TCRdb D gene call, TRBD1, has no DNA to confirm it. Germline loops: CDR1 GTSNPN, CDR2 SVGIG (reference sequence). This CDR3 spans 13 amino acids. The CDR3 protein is CAWEGGTEKGYTF.

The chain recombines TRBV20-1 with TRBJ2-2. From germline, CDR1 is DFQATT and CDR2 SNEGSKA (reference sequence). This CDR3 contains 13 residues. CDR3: CSARDRVTGELFF.

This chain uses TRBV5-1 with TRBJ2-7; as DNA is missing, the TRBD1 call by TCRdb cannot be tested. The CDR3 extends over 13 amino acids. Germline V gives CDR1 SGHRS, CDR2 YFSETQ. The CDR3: CASSIGASYEQYF.

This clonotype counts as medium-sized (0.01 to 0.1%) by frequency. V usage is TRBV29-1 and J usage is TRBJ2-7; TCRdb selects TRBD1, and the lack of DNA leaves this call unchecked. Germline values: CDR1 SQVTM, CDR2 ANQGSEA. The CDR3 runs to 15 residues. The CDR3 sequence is CSVALPGQATYEQYF.